This TCR beta chain was observed in a study of technical replicates of blood from several donors. Libraries were prepared by immunoSEQ multiplex PCR; TCRdb keeps only in-frame clonotypes and omits some of them. The sample records approximately 76,000 clones, around nine tenths being singletons. The V gene lost 4 bases and the J gene lost 5 bases, with 8 bases spanning the gap. This CDR3 has 12 residues. The germline CDR1 and CDR2 sequences are SGHTA and FQGNSA. This TCR was recovered from a human donor in good health. The rearrangement links TRBV7-2 to TRBJ1-1, with D uncertain. The sample was T cells isolated from PBMCs. In DNA, the CDR3 is TGTGCCAGCAGCTCGGGTCAAACTGAAGCTTTCTTT. Translated: CASSSGQTEAFF.